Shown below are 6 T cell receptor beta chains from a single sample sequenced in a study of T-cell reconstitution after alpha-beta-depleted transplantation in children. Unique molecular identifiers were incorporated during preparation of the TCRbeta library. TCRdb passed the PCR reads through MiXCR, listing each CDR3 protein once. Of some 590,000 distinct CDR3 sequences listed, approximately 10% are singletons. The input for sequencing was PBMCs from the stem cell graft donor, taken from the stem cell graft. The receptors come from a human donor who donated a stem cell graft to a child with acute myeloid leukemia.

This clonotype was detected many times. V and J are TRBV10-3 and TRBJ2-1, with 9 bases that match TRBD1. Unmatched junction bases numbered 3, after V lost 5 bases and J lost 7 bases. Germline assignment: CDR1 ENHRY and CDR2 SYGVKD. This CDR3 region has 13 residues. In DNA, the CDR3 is TGTGCCATCAGTCGGACAGGGGCTAATGAGCAGTTCTTC. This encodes CAISRTGANEQFF.

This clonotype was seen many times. The CDR3 sequence: CASSPWGAGTDTQYF. CDR3 sequence (DNA): TGCGCCAGCAGCCCATGGGGGGCAGGCACAGATACGCAGTATTTT. The J gene is TRBJ2-3, the V gene TRBV5-1; perhaps D is TRBD1 or TRBD2 (6 bases each). The CDR3 totals 15 residues. Germline V gene sequence: CDR1 SGHRS, CDR2 YFSETQ. The germline V and J ends were trimmed by 4 bases and 1 base, with 13 bases remaining between them.

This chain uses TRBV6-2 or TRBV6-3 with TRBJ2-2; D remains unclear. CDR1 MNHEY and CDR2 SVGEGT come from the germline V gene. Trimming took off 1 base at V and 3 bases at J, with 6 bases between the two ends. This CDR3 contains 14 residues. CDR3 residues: CASSYWLHTGELFF. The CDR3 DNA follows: TGTGCCAGCAGTTACTGGCTCCACACCGGGGAGCTGTTTTTT.

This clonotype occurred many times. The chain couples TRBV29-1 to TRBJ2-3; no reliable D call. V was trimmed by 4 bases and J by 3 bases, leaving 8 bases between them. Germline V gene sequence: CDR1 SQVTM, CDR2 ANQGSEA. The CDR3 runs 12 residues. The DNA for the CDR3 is TGCAGCGTTGTCATTTTGACAGATACGCAGTATTTT. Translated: CSVVILTDTQYF.

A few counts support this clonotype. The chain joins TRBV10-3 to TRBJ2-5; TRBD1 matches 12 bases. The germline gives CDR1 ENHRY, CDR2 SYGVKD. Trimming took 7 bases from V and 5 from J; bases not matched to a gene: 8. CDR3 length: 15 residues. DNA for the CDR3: TGTGCCATCAAGGCCGGGACAGGGGGCATGGAGACCCAGTACTTC. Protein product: CAIKAGTGGMETQYF.

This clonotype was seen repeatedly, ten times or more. The CDR3 spells CASSLERSAAYEQYF. The DNA of the CDR3 is TGCGCCAGCAGCTTGGAACGCTCAGCAGCCTACGAGCAGTACTTC. The chain couples TRBV5-1 to TRBJ2-7; D uncertain. From germline, CDR1 is SGHRS and CDR2 YFSETQ. The V end lost 0 bases, the J end lost 2 bases, and 12 bases lay between the germline ends. The CDR3 is 15 amino acids.